The 10 T cell receptor beta chains listed next were all sequenced from one sample in a study of blood T cell repertoires in COVID-19. Sequenced by immunoSEQ multiplex PCR; TCRdb stores in-frame clones only, minus some. The repertoire consists of a few hundred thousand clones, with more than 75% occurring once and the leading ten covering around 0.98%. The specimen sequenced was peripheral blood. The source of these receptors is a man aged 35 to 55 with acute or convalescent COVID-19.

This clone was seen only once. At one boundary the junction diverges from the germline segment, which might be a read error. The chain is built from TRBV20-1 and TRBJ2-5, with D maybe TRBD2 (5 bases). Germline loops: CDR1 DFQATT, CDR2 SNEGSKA (reference sequence). CDR3 length: 10 residues. The CDR3 is CSASREAQYF. The CDR3 DNA is TGCAGCGCTAGCCGAGAGGCCCAGTACTTC.

This chain links TRBV28 with TRBJ1-4; D gene unclear. V was shortened by 2 bases and J by 0 bases, with 10 bases between the two germline ends. The CDR3 length is 16 residues. Germline V gene lookup returns CDR1 MDHEN and CDR2 SYDVKM. The CDR3 sequence is CASSLIRGATNEKLFF. For the CDR3, the DNA is TGTGCCAGCAGTTTAATTCGGGGTGCAACTAATGAAAAACTGTTTTTT.

The chain is built from TRBV15 and TRBJ2-1; no firm D call. Germline CDR1 and CDR2: LNHNV and YYDKDF (reference sequence). Trimming cost V 3 bases and J 6 bases, with 6 bases left between them. The CDR3 has 12 amino acids. The CDR3 DNA reads TGTGCCACCAGCAGTGAGTCCAATGAGCAGTTCTTC. It yields the protein CATSSESNEQFF. Supplemented by reference TRBV15 and TRBJ2-1, the full variable domain reads DAMVIQNPRYQVTQFGKPVTLSCSQTLNHNVMYWYQQKSSQAPKLLFHYYDKDFNNEADTPDNFQSRRPNTSFCFLDIRSPGLGDTAMYLCATSSESNEQFFGPGTRLTVL.

The chain links TRBV5-8 to TRBJ2-7; D gene unclear. Between the trimmed V and J ends, which lost 0 bases and 3 bases, there was a span of 13 bases. This CDR3 spans 15 amino acids. Germline assignment: CDR1 SGHTS and CDR2 YDEGEE. CDR3 amino acids: CASSLDGRAIYEQYF. The CDR3 DNA reads as TGTGCCAGCAGCTTGGATGGTAGAGCTATCTACGAGCAGTACTTC.

This chain connects TRBV7-2 to TRBJ1-2; 7 positions match TRBD1. Trimming at V came to 5 bases and at J to 4 bases, leaving 4 bases not matched to a gene. This CDR3 is 13 amino acids long. Germline CDR1 and CDR2: SGHTA and FQGNSA. CDR3 sequence: CASSDRTGYGYTF. CDR3 nucleotide sequence: TGTGCCAGCAGCGACCGGACAGGCTATGGCTACACCTTC.

Only one count was recorded for this clone. The gene calls are TRBV28 and TRBJ1-1, with D uncertain. The V gene's germline CDR1 is MDHEN and CDR2 SYDVKM. This CDR3 contains 12 residues. Trimming left V 2 bases short and J 7 bases short, with 8 bases between. The CDR3 loop reads CASSLISGEAFF. The CDR3 nucleotides read TGTGCCAGCAGTTTAATTAGCGGTGAAGCTTTCTTT.

CDR3 region: CASSFQGAGNSPLHF. The CDR3 DNA sequence: TGTGCCAGCAGTTTCCAGGGGGCAGGTAATTCACCCCTCCACTTT. This chain connects TRBV27 to TRBJ1-6, with 8 bases matching TRBD1. Germline V gives CDR1 MNHEY, CDR2 SMNVEV (reference sequence). V was pared by 3 bases and J by 6 bases, with 4 bases of the junction left unmatched. CDR3 length: 15 amino acids.

This clone was seen a handful of times. V is TRBV2 and J is TRBJ2-1, with 14 nucleotides matching TRBD2. J lost 4 bases, V lost 6 bases, and 11 bases had no gene match. Germline CDR1 SNHLY, CDR2 FYNNEI. This CDR3 has 18 residues. The CDR3 region is CASSIPGLAGVSYNEQFF. The CDR3 coding sequence is TGTGCCAGCAGCATACCGGGACTAGCGGGGGTTTCGTACAATGAGCAGTTCTTC.

This clone was found once. As DNA, the CDR3 is TGTGCCAGCAGTCAAACAGGGGGACTGGGAGGCTACACCTTC. This codes for CASSQTGGLGGYTF. This sequence joins TRBV27 and TRBJ1-2; TRBD1 aligns across 8 bases. The ends lost 5 bases at V and 8 bases at J; junction bases unmatched: 10. From germline, CDR1 is MNHEY and CDR2 SMNVEV (reference sequence). CDR3 length: 14 residues.

This chain uses TRBV7-2 with TRBJ1-5; 8 bases line up with TRBD1. V shed 4 bases and J 4 bases; nucleotides not matched to a gene: 3. The length of the CDR3 is 14 residues. The V gene's germline CDR1 is SGHTA and CDR2 FQGNSA. The CDR3 DNA is TGTGCCAGCAGCTATGACAGGGGTAATCAGCCCCAGCATTTT. Protein sequence: CASSYDRGNQPQHF.